The rows below give T cell receptor beta chains drawn from one sample of a study of shared clonotypes between healthy human individuals. Produced via immunoSEQ multiplex PCR; TCRdb's table is partial and in-frame only. The sample records roughly 2 million clones, around 95% being singletons. The specimen was naive CD4+ T cells sorted from blood. These TCRs come from a man younger than 35 in good health. Each CDR3 is given with its conserved first and last residue. The D gene is left open where the match is weak. Some rows have no size entry. The others give once, few or many, or a class for an expanded clone.

>TRBD1|TRBJ2-2|NA|TRBV6-1
CASRGQGNTGELFF
TGTGCCAGCAGGGGACAGGGCAACACCGGGGAGCTGTTTTTT
>NA|TRBJ2-1|NA|TRBV9
CASSPGPRWDEQFF
TGTGCCAGCAGCCCCGGGCCACGTTGGGATGAGCAGTTCTTC
>TRBD1|TRBJ1-1|NA|TRBV7-2
CASSLRDRVRRTEAFF
TGTGCCAGCAGCTTAAGAGACAGGGTAAGGAGAACTGAAGCTTTCTTT
>NA|TRBJ2-5|NA|TRBV5-6
CASSLNRGAIRETQYF
TGTGCCAGCAGCTTAAATCGGGGGGCAATTAGAGAGACCCAGTACTTC
>TRBD1|TRBJ1-3|NA|TRBV4-1
CASSQGNWDSSSGNTIYF
TGCGCCAGCAGCCAAGGTAATTGGGACAGCTCCTCTGGAAACACCATATATTTT
>NA|TRBJ1-2|NA|TRBV15
CATSREVGVGYGYTF
TGTGCCACCAGCAGAGAGGTGGGCGTCGGCTATGGCTACACCTTC
>TRBD1|TRBJ2-1|once|TRBV2
CASRGQGVNEQFF
TGTGCCAGCAGGGGACAGGGGGTGAATGAGCAGTTCTTC
>NA|TRBJ2-5|NA|TRBV19
CASSQGHGETQYF
TGTGCCAGTAGCCAGGGCCATGGGGAGACCCAGTACTTC
>TRBD2|TRBJ2-1|NA|TRBV5-1
CASSLGLAGNYEQFF
TGCGCCAGCAGCCTGGGACTAGCGGGGAACTATGAGCAGTTCTTC
>TRBD1|TRBJ2-1|NA|TRBV9
CASRDSLFSGEQFF
TGTGCCAGCCGGGACAGTCTGTTTTCGGGTGAGCAGTTCTTC
>NA|TRBJ1-3|once|TRBV7-9
CASSPRGAASSGNTIYF
TGTGCCAGCAGCCCACGGGGGGCGGCTAGCTCTGGAAACACCATATATTTT
>NA|TRBJ2-7|NA|TRBV7-2
CASSLAPANAYEQYF
TGTGCCAGCAGCTTAGCCCCAGCTAATGCCTACGAGCAGTACTTC
>NA|TRBJ2-2|NA|TRBV6-1
CASSERSAGNRELFF
TGTGCCAGCAGTGAAAGGTCGGCAGGTAACAGGGAGCTGTTTTTT
>TRBD2|TRBJ2-7|NA|TRBV30
CAWSVVPSGGAEQYF
TGTGCCTGGAGTGTAGTTCCTAGCGGGGGGGCCGAGCAGTACTTC
>NA|TRBJ2-2|NA|TRBV13
CASSLGDSRELFF
TGTGCCAGCAGCTTAGGAGACTCAAGGGAGCTGTTTTTT
>NA|TRBJ1-2|NA|TRBV7-9
CASSPRGDGGYTF
TGTGCCAGCAGCCCACGAGGGGACGGTGGCTACACCTTC
>NA|TRBJ1-3|NA|TRBV19
CASTEGSGNTIYF
TGTGCCAGTACCGAGGGGTCTGGAAACACCATATATTTT
>TRBD1|TRBJ1-3|NA|TRBV27
CASSTLRDKPDRESGNTIYF
TGTGCCAGCAGTACGCTAAGGGACAAACCAGACAGGGAGTCTGGAAACACCATATATTTT
>NA|TRBJ2-7|NA|TRBV5-1
CASSWGAGAYEQYF
TGCGCCAGCAGCTGGGGGGCGGGCGCCTACGAGCAGTACTTC
>TRBD1|TRBJ1-1|NA|TRBV5-1
CASSVTGVNTEAFF
TGCGCCAGCAGCGTTACAGGGGTGAACACTGAAGCTTTCTTT
>NA|TRBJ2-1|NA|TRBV6-1
CASTRRGYRNEQFF
TGTGCCAGCACCCGAAGGGGGTATAGGAATGAGCAGTTCTTC
>NA|TRBJ2-2|NA|TRBV18
CASSPSRETGELFF
TGTGCCAGCTCACCTTCCAGGGAAACCGGGGAGCTGTTTTTT
>NA|TRBJ2-7|NA|TRBV7-2
CASSQTAGGTYEQYF
TGTGCCAGCAGCCAAACTGCAGGGGGGACCTACGAGCAGTACTTC
>NA|TRBJ2-7|NA|TRBV10-3
CAISESAGDEQYF
TGTGCCATCAGTGAGTCGGCCGGGGACGAGCAGTACTTC
>TRBD1|TRBJ2-7|NA|TRBV7-8
CASSFGTASYEQYF
TGTGCCAGCAGTTTCGGGACAGCATCCTACGAGCAGTACTTC
>NA|TRBJ2-3|NA|TRBV2
CASSWGLKGADTQYF
TGTGCCAGCAGTTGGGGGCTTAAGGGCGCAGATACGCAGTATTTT
>NA|TRBJ2-3|NA|TRBV7-2
CASSPDSDTQYF
TGTGCCAGCAGCCCCGATTCAGATACGCAGTATTTT
>NA|TRBJ2-5|NA|TRBV4-1
CASSQGQGGFETQYF
TGCGCCAGCAGCCAAGGGCAGGGGGGTTTCGAGACCCAGTACTTC
>NA|TRBJ1-5|NA|TRBV6-1
CASSEYRDQPQHF
TGTGCCAGCAGTGAATACAGGGACCAGCCCCAGCATTTT
>NA|TRBJ2-2|few|TRBV7-7
CASSLSGTGELFF
TGTGCTAGCAGCCTCTCGGGCACCGGGGAGCTGTTTTTT
>NA|TRBJ2-3|NA|TRBV6-5
CASSYDRVDTQYF
TGTGCCAGCAGTTACGACAGAGTAGATACGCAGTATTTT
>NA|TRBJ2-7|NA|TRBV2
CASRGSIAALTYEQYF
TGTGCCAGCAGGGGCTCGATAGCGGCCCTAACCTACGAGCAGTACTTC
>NA|TRBJ1-2|NA|TRBV28
CASSPSGTSNYGYTF
TGTGCCAGCAGTCCATCCGGGACAAGCAACTATGGCTACACCTTC
>NA|TRBJ1-6|NA|TRBV30
CAWSATRASSSYNSPLHF
TGTGCCTGGAGCGCCACGAGGGCGAGCAGCTCCTATAATTCACCCCTCCACTTT
>NA|TRBJ2-3|NA|TRBV2
CASRVISGTDTQYF
TGTGCCAGCAGGGTCATCAGCGGCACAGATACGCAGTATTTT
>TRBD2|TRBJ2-1|NA|TRBV19
CASSIVLLREGVEQFF
TGTGCCAGTAGTATAGTTCTGTTACGGGAGGGGGTTGAGCAGTTCTTC
>NA|TRBJ2-2|NA|TRBV6-5
CASRPLEAGELFF
TGTGCCAGCAGACCTTTAGAGGCCGGGGAGCTGTTTTTT
>NA|TRBJ2-4|NA|TRBV7-2
CASSLAPLAKNIQYF
TGTGCCAGCAGCTTAGCGCCGTTAGCCAAAAACATTCAGTACTTC
>NA|TRBJ1-2|NA|TRBV19
CASSIVAGDRYGYTF
TGTGCCAGTAGTATCGTCGCAGGGGATCGTTATGGCTACACCTTC
>TRBD1|TRBJ1-1|NA|TRBV9
CASSPYKGQGRGMNTEAFF
TGTGCCAGCAGCCCATACAAGGGACAGGGGCGCGGTATGAACACTGAAGCTTTCTTT
>NA|TRBJ1-4|NA|TRBV9
CASSPWDGSNEKLFF
TGTGCCAGCAGCCCCTGGGACGGGAGTAATGAAAAACTGTTTTTT
>TRBD1|TRBJ1-3|NA|TRBV28
CASSNPGTGGHTIYF
TGTGCCAGCAGTAATCCCGGGACAGGGGGACACACCATATATTTT
>TRBD1|TRBJ2-5|NA|TRBV5-1
CASSGRTGQETQYF
TGCGCCAGCAGCGGAAGGACAGGCCAAGAGACCCAGTACTTC
>TRBD1|TRBJ1-1|NA|TRBV16
CASSLAGQVNTEAFF
TGTGCCAGCAGCCTAGCGGGACAGGTGAACACTGAAGCTTTCTTT
>TRBD1|TRBJ2-7|NA|TRBV19
CASSTTGGSYEQYF
TGTGCCAGTAGTACCACAGGGGGCTCCTACGAGCAGTACTTC
>TRBD2|TRBJ2-5|once|TRBV10-3
CAISAGGQETQYF
TGTGCCATCAGTGCGGGAGGCCAAGAGACCCAGTACTTC
>TRBD1|TRBJ2-3|NA|TRBV28
CASSSPGRGSTDTQYF
TGTGCCAGCAGTAGCCCTGGCAGGGGGAGCACAGATACGCAGTATTTT
>NA|TRBJ2-2|NA|TRBV5-1
CASSPGLTGELFF
TGCGCCAGCAGCCCGGGCCTGACCGGGGAGCTGTTTTTT
>TRBD1|TRBJ1-5|NA|TRBV10-1
CASSQIQDRGPYSNQPQHF
TGCGCCAGCAGTCAAATACAGGACAGGGGACCCTATAGCAATCAGCCCCAGCATTTT
>TRBD1|TRBJ1-1|NA|TRBV19
CASSIGTGVTEAFF
TGTGCCAGTAGTATCGGGACAGGGGTCACTGAAGCTTTCTTT
>NA|TRBJ1-5|NA|TRBV30
CAWSGGGIQPQHF
TGTGCCTGGAGTGGGGGGGGGATCCAGCCCCAGCATTTT
>NA|TRBJ2-5|NA|TRBV6-5
CASSNKLETQYF
TGTGCCAGCAGCAACAAGTTGGAGACCCAGTACTTC
>NA|TRBJ1-4|NA|TRBV12-5
CASGTPSTGNEKLFF
TGTGCTAGTGGTACCCCCTCGACGGGGAATGAAAAACTGTTTTTT
>TRBD1|TRBJ1-1|NA|TRBV19
CASSMGGQPNTEAFF
TGTGCCAGTAGTATGGGGGGACAGCCGAACACTGAAGCTTTCTTT
>NA|TRBJ2-7|NA|TRBV7-9
CASSLDGMSGEQYF
TGTGCCAGCAGCTTAGATGGTATGAGCGGGGAGCAGTACTTC
>TRBD1|TRBJ1-1|NA|TRBV5-5
CASSLRQGTGTEAFF
TGTGCCAGCAGCCTACGACAGGGAACTGGCACTGAAGCTTTCTTT
>NA|TRBJ1-1|NA|TRBV30
CAWSVQLNAFF
TGTGCCTGGAGTGTACAGTTGAATGCTTTCTTT
>TRBD1|TRBJ2-5|NA|TRBV5-1
CASSSYPGQGETQYF
TGCGCCAGCAGCTCGTACCCAGGACAGGGAGAGACCCAGTACTTC
>TRBD1|TRBJ2-1|NA|TRBV11-3
CASSRDRDNEQFF
TGTGCCAGCAGCCGGGACAGAGACAATGAGCAGTTCTTC
>NA|TRBJ1-1|NA|TRBV6-5
CASSYSVNTEAFF
TGTGCCAGCAGTTACAGTGTGAACACTGAAGCTTTCTTT